These 10 T cell receptor beta chains were all obtained from the same sample, sequenced in a study of glioma-infiltrating T cells. The iRepertoire nested amplicon-rescue multiplex PCR amplified TCR alpha and beta CDR3s from RNA. MiXCR, run by TCRdb on the multiplex PCR reads, gives a single entry per CDR3 protein. The sample shows approximately 120,000 distinct CDR3 sequences, approximately 23% of them seen only once. Sequenced input: glioma tissue, nonneoplastic brain tissue, or PBMCs (not recorded which). These receptors were obtained from a human donor with low-grade glioma or glioblastoma, undergoing nonglioma brain surgery, or in good health (not recorded which).

The chain joins TRBV11-2 to TRBJ2-1; TRBD1 aligns across 7 bases. This CDR3 is 14 amino acids long. The V gene end was trimmed by 6 bases and the J gene end by 6 bases; junction bases not matched to a gene: 8. CDR1 and CDR2 (germline): SGHAT, FQNNGV. The CDR3 nucleotides are TGTGCCAGCAGTCAAAAGGGGGCAGCCAATGAGCAGTTCTTC. This codes for CASSQKGAANEQFF.

This clonotype came up many times. The chain carries TRBV5-1 and TRBJ2-1; tentatively, D is TRBD2 (6 bases). The CDR3 runs 15 residues. V lost 0 bases and J lost 5, with 12 bases in between. Germline values: CDR1 SGHRS, CDR2 YFSETQ. The CDR3 here is CASSLGTTRNNEQFF. The CDR3 nucleotides read TGCGCCAGCAGCTTGGGGACTACGCGTAACAATGAGCAGTTCTTC. Together with reference TRBV5-1 and TRBJ2-1, the CDR3 gives the full variable domain: KAGVTQTPRYLIKTRGQQVTLSCSPISGHRSVSWYQQTPGQGLQFLFEYFSETQRNKGNFPGRFSGRQFSNSRSEMNVSTLELGDSALYLCASSLGTTRNNEQFFGPGTRLTVL.

This clonotype turned up a few times. The genes are TRBV18 and TRBJ2-3, with 8 positions matching TRBD2. CDR1 and CDR2 from the germline V gene are KGHSH and LQKENI. The ends lost 3 bases at V and 5 bases at J; junction bases unmatched: 4. The CDR3 has 14 residues. The CDR3 DNA reads TGTGCCAGCTCACCTAGCGGGGTCCAAGATACGCAGTATTTT. Protein sequence: CASSPSGVQDTQYF.

This clonotype came up many times. The V gene is TRBV3-1, the J gene TRBJ2-5, with D possibly being TRBD1 or TRBD2 (5 bases each). Germline lookup yields CDR1 LGHDT and CDR2 YNNKEL (reference sequence). Trimming took 1 base from V and 4 from J, leaving 7 bases between them. The CDR3 runs 13 residues. The CDR3: CASSQAGTETQYF. CDR3 DNA sequence: TGTGCCAGCAGCCAAGCAGGGACAGAGACCCAGTACTTC.

The V call is TRBV10-3, the J call TRBJ2-5, with a weak D call TRBD1 (6 bases). This CDR3 is 14 amino acids long. V lost 4 bases to trimming and J lost 1 base, with 10 bases between them. Germline-derived CDR1 and CDR2 are ENHRY and SYGVKD. This CDR3 is CAISGTVLQETQYF. The CDR3 DNA sequence: TGTGCCATCAGTGGGACAGTCCTCCAAGAGACCCAGTACTTC.

This clonotype was detected many times. V is TRBV20-1 and J is TRBJ2-1, with D possibly called TRBD1 or TRBD2 (6 bases each). Per germline, CDR1 DFQATT and CDR2 SNEGSKA (reference sequence). Trimming took 3 bases from V and 7 from J, leaving 22 bases between them. The CDR3 extends over 16 amino acids. The CDR3 nucleotides are TGCAGTGCTAGCGCCCTCTTGGGGGGCGAGGATAATGAGCAGTTCTTC. Its translation is CSASALLGGEDNEQFF.

This clonotype was seen ten or more times. V is TRBV10-3 and J is TRBJ1-5; no reliable D call. V lost 2 bases, J lost 0 bases, and 8 bases lay in between. The CDR3 loop spans 15 amino acids. Germline V gene sequence: CDR1 ENHRY, CDR2 SYGVKD. CDR3 DNA: TGTGCCATCAGTGAGACAGACTATAGCAATCAGCCCCAGCATTTT. It is translated as CAISETDYSNQPQHF.

With regard to this clonotype: A much larger clonotype is one base distant, so this may be a read error. This chain uses TRBV20-1 with TRBJ1-6; TRBD1 is a possible D gene (6 bases). Germline CDR1 DFQATT, CDR2 SNEGSKA (reference sequence). V was shortened by 4 bases and J by 7 bases, with 17 bases between the two germline ends. The CDR3 consists of 15 residues. The CDR3 nucleotides read TGCAGTGCTATGGGTCTTGAGGGGGGGAATTCACCCCTCCACTTT. Amino acid sequence: CSAMGLEGGNSPLHF.

This clonotype was seen ten or more times. This rearrangement joins TRBV6-1 to TRBJ1-6; D uncertain. The CDR3 covers 14 residues. Germline V gene data show CDR1 as MNHNS and CDR2 as SASEGT. V was cut by 6 bases and J by 8 bases, with 14 bases left in between. In DNA form, the CDR3 reads TGTGCCAGCAGCCAGACCGGCAAATATTCACCCCTCCACTTT. Its translation is CASSQTGKYSPLHF.

For this clonotype: A clone one base away is much larger, so this may be a read error. This chain uses TRBV4-1 with TRBJ1-1; D unclear. The CDR3 extends over 16 amino acids. The germline V gene encodes CDR1 MGHRA and CDR2 YSYEKL. This chain's CDR3 is CASTQEVRRMNTEAFF. The CDR3 coding sequence is TGCGCCAGCACCCAAGAAGTGCGGAGAATGAACACTGAAGCTTTCTTT.